The 14 T cell receptor beta chains below all came from one sample that was sequenced in a study of Ad26.COV2.S vaccination and SARS-CoV-2 variants. Treatment denoted: around 19 received Ad26.COV2.S at low or high dose, single or two shots; 5 received placebo; per-sample allocation not given. Specimens were obtained on day 63 following the first vaccine or placebo injection. TCRdb's table, derived via immunoSEQ multiplex PCR, lists solely in-frame clones and lacks some. Among about 350,000 clones listed, roughly 90% were seen once. The sample in question was peripheral blood, obtained in a trial of Ad26.COV2.S vaccine versus placebo. These TCRs come from a person between 18 and 65 years old who received the Ad26.COV2.S COVID-19 vaccine or a placebo.

J is TRBJ1-1 and V is TRBV30; a possible D gene is TRBD1 (5 bases). The CDR3 runs 15 residues. V dropped 0 bases and J dropped 0 bases, with 11 bases sitting between them. CDR1 is GTSNPN and CDR2 is SVGIG in the germline V gene (reference sequence). CDR3 in amino acids: CAWSVLTGMNTEAFF. The CDR3 nucleotides read TGTGCCTGGAGTGTACTTACAGGCATGAACACTGAAGCTTTCTTT.

The rearrangement links TRBV27 to TRBJ1-5, with 9 positions matching TRBD1. Germline assignment: CDR1 MNHEY and CDR2 SMNVEV (reference sequence). The CDR3 spans 16 residues. V was clipped by 5 bases and J by 6 bases; unmatched bases: 11. The CDR3 bases are TGTGCCAGCAGTCCCCTGGGGACAGGGTGGGCTCAGCCCCAGCATTTT. This sequence encodes CASSPLGTGWAQPQHF.

V and J are TRBV12-5 and TRBJ2-3; D unclear. The CDR3 is 15 residues long. Trimming took off 0 bases at V and 4 bases at J, with 11 bases between the two ends. Per the germline V gene, CDR1 is LGHNT and CDR2 is FRNRAP. The DNA of the CDR3 is TGTGCTAGTGGTTTGGTACCGGGCCCTTCAGATACGCAGTATTTT. Its translation: CASGLVPGPSDTQYF.

This clone appeared a single time. V usage is TRBV5-4 and J usage is TRBJ2-5; 12 bases map to TRBD2. J was trimmed by 5 bases and V by 2 bases; bases with no gene match: 10. Germline V CDR1 and CDR2: SGHNT, YYREEE (reference sequence). The CDR3 totals 17 residues. As DNA, the CDR3 is TGTGCCAGCAGCTTCCCTAGCGGGAGGGGCTCGGGGGAGACCCAGTACTTC. This codes for CASSFPSGRGSGETQYF. Variable domain in full (rest from reference TRBV5-4 and TRBJ2-5): ETGVTQSPTHLIKTRGQQVTLRCSSQSGHNTVSWYQQALGQGPQFIFQYYREEENGRGNFPPRFSGLQFPNYSSELNVNALELDDSALYLCASSFPSGRGSGETQYFGPGTRLLVL.

CDR3 loop: CASSQGAPGGAYNEQFF. CDR3 DNA: TGCGCCAGCAGCCAAGGAGCCCCGGGAGGGGCTTACAATGAGCAGTTCTTC. The chain combines TRBV4-3 with TRBJ2-1; 8 nucleotides align to TRBD2. CDR1 and CDR2 (germline): LGHNA, YSLEER. Trimming at V came to 1 base and at J to 4 bases, leaving 9 bases not matched to a gene. The CDR3 totals 17 residues.

The chain has TRBV28 and TRBJ2-7, with TRBD1 matching 7 bases. This CDR3 is 13 amino acids long. V lost 6 bases to trimming and J lost 3 bases; unmatched junction nucleotides: 5. Germline CDR1 reads MDHEN; CDR2 reads SYDVKM. Here the CDR3 DNA reads TGTGCCAGCAGACCAGGGACAGTCTACGAGCAGTACTTC. It encodes CASRPGTVYEQYF. The full variable domain, rest sourced from reference TRBV28 and TRBJ2-7, is DVKVTQSSRYLVKRTGEKVFLECVQDMDHENMFWYRQDPGLGLRLIYFSYDVKMKEKGDIPEGYSVSREKKERFSLILESASTNQTSMYLCASRPGTVYEQYFGPGTRLTVT.

The table lists this clone with a few counts. This sample also contains other DNA sequences that code for the same CDR3. The chain recombines TRBV2 with TRBJ2-7; maybe TRBD1 (5 bases). Trimming cost V 3 bases and J 4 bases, with 7 bases left between them. Germline CDR1 reads SNHLY; CDR2 reads FYNNEI. CDR3 length equals 12 residues. The CDR3 loop reads CASSETAYEQYF. The CDR3 DNA reads TGTGCCAGCAGTGAGACAGCTTACGAGCAGTACTTC.

The genes are TRBV6-5 and TRBJ2-2; 7 bases agree with TRBD1. The CDR3 is made up of 15 amino acids. The ends lost 6 bases at V and 5 bases at J; junction bases unmatched: 9. The germline V gene has CDR1 MNHEY and CDR2 SVGAGI. This CDR3 is CASRVYRGSTGELFF. The CDR3 DNA is TGTGCCAGCAGGGTATACAGGGGTTCGACCGGGGAGCTGTTTTTT.

J is TRBJ2-7 and V is TRBV30; possibly TRBD1 or TRBD2 for D (6 bases each). From germline, CDR1 is GTSNPN and CDR2 SVGIG (reference sequence). V lost 1 base to trimming and J lost 4 bases, with 11 bases between them. CDR3 length: 13 residues. The CDR3 loop is CAWSGGAGYEQYF. The CDR3 bases are TGTGCCTGGAGTGGGGGGGCAGGGTACGAGCAGTACTTC. Full variable domain (rest looked up from reference TRBV30 and TRBJ2-7): SQTIHQWPATLVQPVGSPLSLECTVEGTSNPNLYWYRQAAGRGLQLLFYSVGIGQISSEVPQNLSASRPQDRQFILSSKKLLLSDSGFYLCAWSGGAGYEQYFGPGTRLTVT.

This clone was counted once. This chain links TRBV6-6 with TRBJ1-2, with a weak D call TRBD1 (6 bases). CDR1 is MNHNY, CDR2 SVGAGI, per germline (reference sequence). V lost 7 bases, J lost 6 bases, and 15 bases lay in between. The CDR3 is 13 residues long. CDR3: CASTPEGVDGYTF. In DNA form, the CDR3 reads TGTGCCAGCACTCCCGAGGGGGTAGATGGCTACACCTTC.

V and J are TRBV9 and TRBJ1-1; unclear D gene. With 3 bases removed from V and 3 bases from J, the gap between germline ends came to 6 bases. The CDR3 covers 12 residues. Germline loops: CDR1 SGDLS, CDR2 YYNGEE. For the CDR3, the DNA is TGTGCCAGCAGCGGATGGGACACTGAAGCTTTCTTT. It codes for CASSGWDTEAFF. Using reference TRBV9 and TRBJ1-1 for the parts outside the CDR3, the full variable domain is DSGVTQTPKHLITATGQRVTLRCSPRSGDLSVYWYQQSLDQGLQFLIQYYNGEERAKGNILERFSAQQFPDLHSELNLSSLELGDSALYFCASSGWDTEAFFGQGTRLTVV.

The J gene is TRBJ2-1, the V gene TRBV4-3; a possible D gene is TRBD1 (5 bases). The V gene lost 0 bases and the J gene lost 3 bases, with 6 bases spanning the gap. This CDR3 region has 14 residues. CDR1 and CDR2 from the germline V gene are LGHNA and YSLEER. CDR3 bases: TGCGCCAGCAGCCAAGAGACAGACTACAATGAGCAGTTCTTC. Residues: CASSQETDYNEQFF.

The V gene is TRBV5-6, the J gene TRBJ2-1; 7 nucleotides match TRBD1. This CDR3 has 17 amino acids. V lost 5 bases, J lost 8 bases, and 19 bases stayed unmatched. CDR1 is SGHDT and CDR2 is YYEEEE in the germline V gene. Here the CDR3 DNA reads TGTGCCAGCAGTCCCATGATGCACAGGGGAACTTTCCATGAGCAGTTCTTC. Translating it yields CASSPMMHRGTFHEQFF.

The chain carries TRBV7-9 and TRBJ2-6; D is uncertain. CDR1 SEHNR and CDR2 FQNEAQ come from the germline V gene (reference sequence). The CDR3 length is 14 residues. V was cut by 6 bases and J by 0 bases, with 6 bases left in between. In nucleotides, the CDR3 is TGTGCCAGCAGGACGGGCTCTGGGGCCAACGTCCTGACTTTC. As protein: CASRTGSGANVLTF.